The rows below give T cell receptor beta chains drawn from one sample of a study of blood T cell repertoires in COVID-19. TCRdb's copy holds only in-frame clones and misses some; the assay was immunoSEQ multiplex PCR. The data contain about 300,000 clones, over 80% of them singletons. The sequenced material came from peripheral blood. These receptor sequences come from a woman aged 45-60 years with COVID-19, enrolled during active disease. Both conserved end residues are part of each CDR3. D genes are given only for firm matches.

J gene: TRBJ2-1
V gene: TRBV5-4
CDR3 length: 15
D gene: TRBD2
CDR3 DNA: TGTGCCAGCAGCTTAAAGTCTAGCGGGAACAATGAGCAGTTCTTC
CDR3 protein: CASSLKSSGNNEQFF

J gene: TRBJ2-1
V gene: TRBV18
CDR3 length: 15
D gene: -
CDR3 DNA: TGTGCCAGCTCACCGCTCTCCGCGGCCTACAATGAGCAGTTCTTC
CDR3 protein: CASSPLSAAYNEQFF

J gene: TRBJ2-1
V gene: TRBV7-7
CDR3 length: 15
D gene: TRBD2
CDR3 DNA: TGTGCTAGCAGTCGTCGACTAGCCGGGGTTAGTGAGCAGTTCTTC
CDR3 protein: CASSRRLAGVSEQFF

J gene: TRBJ2-3
V gene: TRBV30
CDR3 length: 19
D gene: TRBD2
CDR3 DNA: TGTGCCTGGAGTGGGTCCCCGGGACTAGCGGGGCAAAGCACAGATACGCAGTATTTT
CDR3 protein: CAWSGSPGLAGQSTDTQYF

J gene: TRBJ1-1
V gene: TRBV30
CDR3 length: 15
D gene: TRBD1
CDR3 DNA: TGTGCCTGGAGCATCAGGGGGACAGGGGACACTGAAGCTTTCTTT
CDR3 protein: CAWSIRGTGDTEAFF

J gene: TRBJ1-1
V gene: TRBV30
CDR3 length: 14
D gene: -
CDR3 DNA: TGTGCCTGGAGTGTCTCGGGGGGAGGCCCTGAAGCTTTCTTT
CDR3 protein: CAWSVSGGGPEAFF

J gene: TRBJ2-7
V gene: TRBV24-1
CDR3 length: 13
D gene: -
CDR3 DNA: TGTGCCACCAACGACGGGAGAACCTACGAGCAGTACTTC
CDR3 protein: CATNDGRTYEQYF

J gene: TRBJ1-5
V gene: TRBV19
CDR3 length: 11
D gene: -
CDR3 DNA: TGTGCCAGTAGTCTTAATCAGCCCCAGCATTTT
CDR3 protein: CASSLNQPQHF

J gene: TRBJ2-7
V gene: TRBV14
CDR3 length: 11
D gene: -
CDR3 DNA: TGTGCCAGCAGCCGAGCGGATAAGCAGTACTTC
CDR3 protein: CASSRADKQYF

J gene: TRBJ2-3
V gene: TRBV5-4
CDR3 length: 14
D gene: -
CDR3 DNA: TGTGCCAGCAGTCCAGCGGGTGGCTCGGATACGCAGTATTTT
CDR3 protein: CASSPAGGSDTQYF

J gene: TRBJ1-1
V gene: TRBV18
CDR3 length: 12
D gene: -
CDR3 DNA: TGTGCCAGCTCAGATCAGGGTACTGAAGCTTTCTTT
CDR3 protein: CASSDQGTEAFF

J gene: TRBJ2-3
V gene: TRBV7-8
CDR3 length: 15
D gene: -
CDR3 DNA: TGTGCCAGCAGCCAAACAGGGTTTCAGAGAGATACGCAGTATTTT
CDR3 protein: CASSQTGFQRDTQYF

J gene: TRBJ2-1
V gene: TRBV14
CDR3 length: 16
D gene: TRBD2
CDR3 DNA: TGTGCCAGCAGCCAATATCTAGCGGTCTCCTACAATGAGCAGTTCTTC
CDR3 protein: CASSQYLAVSYNEQFF